This T cell receptor beta chain was sequenced for a study of blood T cells in healthy people across ages. Together with a sample-barcoded 5' primer, a J-beta primer mix was included in a second PCR lasting about 6 to 11 cycles. TCRdb redid the calling of the 5' RACE reads with MiXCR, one entry per CDR3 protein. The data show approximately 850,000 distinct CDR3 sequences, 55% to 70% seen once. V dropped 0 bases and J dropped 6; count of bases not matched to a gene: 5. CDR1 and CDR2 (germline): MNHEY, SVGAGI. CDR3 length equals 16 residues. This sequence originates from a man aged 25 to 40 in good health. Sequencing input: blood. The chain is built from TRBV6-5 and TRBJ1-6; 7 nucleotides line up with TRBD1. The CDR3 region is CASSYSTGRANSPLHF. DNA for the CDR3: TGTGCCAGCAGTTACTCGACAGGGCGAGCTAATTCACCCCTCCACTTT.